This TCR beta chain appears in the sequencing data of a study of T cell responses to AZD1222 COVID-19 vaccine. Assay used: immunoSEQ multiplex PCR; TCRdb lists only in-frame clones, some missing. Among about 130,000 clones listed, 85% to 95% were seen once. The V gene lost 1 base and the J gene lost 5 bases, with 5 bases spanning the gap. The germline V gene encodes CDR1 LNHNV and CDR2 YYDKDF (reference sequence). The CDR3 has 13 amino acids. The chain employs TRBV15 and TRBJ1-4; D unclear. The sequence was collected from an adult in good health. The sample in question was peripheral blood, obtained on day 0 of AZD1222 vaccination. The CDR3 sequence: CATSRALNEKLFF. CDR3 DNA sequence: TGTGCCACCAGCAGAGCCCTAAATGAAAAACTGTTTTTT.